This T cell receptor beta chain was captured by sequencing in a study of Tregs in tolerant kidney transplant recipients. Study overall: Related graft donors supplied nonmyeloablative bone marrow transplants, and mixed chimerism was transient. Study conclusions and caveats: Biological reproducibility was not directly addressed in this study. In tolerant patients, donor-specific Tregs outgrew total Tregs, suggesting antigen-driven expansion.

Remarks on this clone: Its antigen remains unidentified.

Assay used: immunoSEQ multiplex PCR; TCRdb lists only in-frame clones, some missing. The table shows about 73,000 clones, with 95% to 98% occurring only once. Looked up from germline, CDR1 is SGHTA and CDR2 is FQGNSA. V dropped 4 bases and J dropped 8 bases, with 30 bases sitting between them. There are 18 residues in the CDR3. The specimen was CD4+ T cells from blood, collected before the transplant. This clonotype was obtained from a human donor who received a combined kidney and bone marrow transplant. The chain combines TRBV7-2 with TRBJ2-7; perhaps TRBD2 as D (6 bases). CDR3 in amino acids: CASSSVAAGDPLLVKQYF. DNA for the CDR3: TGTGCCAGCAGCTCGGTAGCGGCAGGAGATCCCCTACTCGTCAAGCAGTACTTC.